The rows below give T cell receptor beta chains drawn from one sample of a study of shared clonotypes between healthy human individuals. Profiled with immunoSEQ multiplex PCR; TCRdb holds only in-frame clones, not every one. This table holds hundreds of thousands of clones, 90% to 96% found once. The sequencing input was naive CD4+ T cells sorted from blood. The source of these receptors is a young woman in good health. The CDR3 runs from the conserved cysteine through the conserved F or W. A D gene is named only where the DNA matches it firmly. Some rows mark clone size as missing; the rest say once, few, many or name a class of expanded clone.

D: .; V: TRBV6-1; size: .; J: TRBJ1-5; DNA: TGTGCCAGCAGTGAAGAATCCTCATCGCCCCAGCATTTT; CDR3: CASSEESSSPQHF
D: TRBD2; V: TRBV27; size: .; J: TRBJ2-7; DNA: TGTGCCAGCGGCACCTGGACTAGCGGGAGGGGAGAGCAGTACTTC; CDR3: CASGTWTSGRGEQYF
D: TRBD2; V: TRBV2; size: .; J: TRBJ2-1; DNA: TGTGCCAGCAGTGAGGGGCTAGCGGGGATCCAGTTCTTC; CDR3: CASSEGLAGIQFF
D: .; V: TRBV6-5; size: .; J: TRBJ2-2; DNA: TGTGCCAGCAGTCGGGGCGACGGGGTGGCCGGGGAGCTGTTTTTT; CDR3: CASSRGDGVAGELFF
D: TRBD1; V: TRBV28; size: .; J: TRBJ2-5; DNA: TGTGCCAGCAGTCCGCGACAAAAACAGTGGACAGGGACGGAGACCCAGTACTTC; CDR3: CASSPRQKQWTGTETQYF
D: TRBD2; V: TRBV5-1; size: .; J: TRBJ2-1; DNA: TGCGCCAGCAGGAGCCTAGCGGGAAAAATGTCCTACAATGAGCAGTTCTTC; CDR3: CASRSLAGKMSYNEQFF
D: .; V: TRBV28; size: once; J: TRBJ2-3; DNA: TGTGCCAGCAAATTGGGGGGTCCAGATACGCAGTATTTT; CDR3: CASKLGGPDTQYF
D: .; V: TRBV2; size: .; J: TRBJ1-5; DNA: TGTGCCAGCAGCCGGGTGGGGGTCGGTGGGGAGCATTTT; CDR3: CASSRVGVGGEHF
D: TRBD2; V: TRBV18; size: .; J: TRBJ2-2; DNA: TGTGCCAGCTCACCCCGGACTAGCGGGAACACCGGGGAGCTGTTTTTT; CDR3: CASSPRTSGNTGELFF
D: TRBD1; V: TRBV18; size: .; J: TRBJ2-7; DNA: TGTGCCAGCTCACCCGGGACAGCCGCCTACGAGCAGTACTTC; CDR3: CASSPGTAAYEQYF
D: .; V: TRBV2; size: .; J: TRBJ2-2; DNA: TGTGCCAGCATGAGACAGGCCTGGGACACCGGGGAGCTGTTTTTT; CDR3: CASMRQAWDTGELFF
D: .; V: TRBV19; size: .; J: TRBJ1-1; DNA: TGTGCCAGTAGTGGAATGGTAAGCATAAACAGGACAGCGAGGGAGGTGAACACTGAAGCTTTCTTT; CDR3: CASSGMVSINRTAREVNTEAFF
D: .; V: TRBV4-1; size: once; J: TRBJ1-2; DNA: TGCGCCAGCAGCCACTCGTCTACCCCCTATGGCTACACCTTC; CDR3: CASSHSSTPYGYTF
D: .; V: TRBV7-8; size: .; J: TRBJ2-6; DNA: TGTGCCAGCAGCACTAGGACGGACTCTGGGGCCAACGTCCTGACTTTC; CDR3: CASSTRTDSGANVLTF
D: .; V: TRBV5-8; size: .; J: TRBJ2-5; DNA: TGTGCCAGCAGCTTGGCCCCAGGACAAGAGACCCAGTACTTC; CDR3: CASSLAPGQETQYF
D: .; V: TRBV29-1; size: .; J: TRBJ1-1; DNA: TGCAGCGTTGATCGGAGTAGCGGCACTGAAGCTTTCTTT; CDR3: CSVDRSSGTEAFF
D: TRBD2; V: TRBV5-4; size: .; J: TRBJ2-7; DNA: TGTGCCAGCAGCTATGTGGGACTAGCGGGATCCGCCTACGAGCAGTACTTC; CDR3: CASSYVGLAGSAYEQYF
D: .; V: TRBV28; size: .; J: TRBJ1-2; DNA: TGTGCCAGCAGTCCCAAGAGGACCAGGGGCACCACGTATGGCTACACCTTC; CDR3: CASSPKRTRGTTYGYTF
D: TRBD2; V: TRBV18; size: .; J: TRBJ2-3; DNA: TGTGCCAGCTCACCACCGCATGCGGGAGCGTGGACAGATACGCAGTATTTT; CDR3: CASSPPHAGAWTDTQYF
D: TRBD1; V: TRBV19; size: .; J: TRBJ1-4; DNA: TGTGCCAGTAGTAATTTACGGGACAGATTTGAAAAACTGTTTTTT; CDR3: CASSNLRDRFEKLFF
D: TRBD2; V: TRBV5-1; size: once; J: TRBJ2-7; DNA: TGCGCCAGCAGCTTGGGTAGCGGGAGCTACGAGCAGTACTTC; CDR3: CASSLGSGSYEQYF
D: .; V: TRBV5-1; size: .; J: TRBJ2-7; DNA: TGCGCCAGCAGCTTAAGTCCGGGAGAGCAGTACTTC; CDR3: CASSLSPGEQYF
D: .; V: TRBV28; size: .; J: TRBJ2-3; DNA: TGTGCCAGCAGTTTAAGGGGCGTGGGGACGCAGTATTTT; CDR3: CASSLRGVGTQYF
D: .; V: TRBV11-3; size: .; J: TRBJ2-7; DNA: TGTGCCAGCAGCTTGAACAGGGACGAGCAGTACTTC; CDR3: CASSLNRDEQYF
D: TRBD2; V: TRBV28; size: .; J: TRBJ2-7; DNA: TGTGCCAGCAGTAGCGGGAGGCGCTCCTACGAGCAGTACTTC; CDR3: CASSSGRRSYEQYF
D: TRBD1; V: TRBV5-1; size: .; J: TRBJ2-7; DNA: TGCGCCAGCAGCGGACAGGTTACCAACTACGAGCAGTACTTC; CDR3: CASSGQVTNYEQYF
D: .; V: TRBV11-2; size: .; J: TRBJ2-7; DNA: TGTGCCAGCAGCTTCGATATCGGGGTCGAGTCCTACGAGCAGTACTTC; CDR3: CASSFDIGVESYEQYF
D: .; V: TRBV29-1; size: .; J: TRBJ2-3; DNA: TGCAGCGTGGGACCTAGTGGTGTAGATACGCAGTATTTT; CDR3: CSVGPSGVDTQYF
D: .; V: TRBV28; size: .; J: TRBJ1-1; DNA: TGTGCCAGCAGTTTGGGCAGCCGAGGTAGTAGTGAAGCTTTCTTT; CDR3: CASSLGSRGSSEAFF
D: .; V: TRBV19; size: .; J: TRBJ1-1; DNA: TGTGCCAGTAGTATAGATCGGACATTGAACACTGAAGCTTTCTTT; CDR3: CASSIDRTLNTEAFF
D: .; V: TRBV20-1; size: .; J: TRBJ1-5; DNA: TGCAGTGCTAGAGGGACAGCCGCACAGCATTTT; CDR3: CSARGTAAQHF
D: .; V: TRBV14; size: .; J: TRBJ2-7; DNA: TGTGCCAGCAGCCTTGCTGTAGTTAGCGAGCAGTACTTC; CDR3: CASSLAVVSEQYF
D: TRBD1; V: TRBV11-2; size: few; J: TRBJ2-7; DNA: TGTGCCAGCATCCTCACGGGTGCAGGGGGCGGCGAGCAGTACTTC; CDR3: CASILTGAGGGEQYF
D: TRBD2; V: TRBV28; size: once; J: TRBJ2-1; DNA: TGTGCCAGCAGCAATCGGGGGGAAAATGAGCAGTTCTTC; CDR3: CASSNRGENEQFF
D: TRBD1; V: TRBV28; size: .; J: TRBJ1-5; DNA: TGTGCCAGCAAGAATAGGGGGCGGAACGGTCAGCCCCAGCATTTT; CDR3: CASKNRGRNGQPQHF
D: TRBD2; V: TRBV28; size: .; J: TRBJ2-1; DNA: TGTGCCAGCAGCTACCCCCACCGACTAGCGGAGATACCCTACAATGAGCAGTTCTTC; CDR3: CASSYPHRLAEIPYNEQFF
D: .; V: TRBV5-4; size: .; J: TRBJ2-2; DNA: TGTGCCAGCAGCCAAGAGGGTAGTAGCGGGAACACCGGGGAGCTGTTTTTT; CDR3: CASSQEGSSGNTGELFF
D: TRBD2; V: TRBV5-4; size: .; J: TRBJ2-7; DNA: TGTGCCAGCAGCTTGTGGGCAGCGGGAGGATACGAGCAGTACTTC; CDR3: CASSLWAAGGYEQYF
D: TRBD1; V: TRBV28; size: .; J: TRBJ1-1; DNA: TGTGCCAGCAGTTTTCCCGGGACAGGGGCCACTGAAGCTTTCTTT; CDR3: CASSFPGTGATEAFF
D: .; V: TRBV18; size: .; J: TRBJ1-1; DNA: TGTGCCAGCTCACCAAACAGAAACACTGAAGCTTTCTTT; CDR3: CASSPNRNTEAFF
D: .; V: TRBV6-5; size: .; J: TRBJ1-2; DNA: TGTGCCAGCACCAGACATGAGGGAATCTATGGCTACACCTTC; CDR3: CASTRHEGIYGYTF
D: TRBD1; V: TRBV7-9; size: .; J: TRBJ2-1; DNA: TGTGCCAGCAGCTTAGCGTCCGGACAGGGAAACAATGAGCAGTTCTTC; CDR3: CASSLASGQGNNEQFF
D: .; V: TRBV30; size: .; J: TRBJ1-1; DNA: TGTGCCTGGATTAGCCTCGGGGGCGGTGGCACTGAAGCTTTCTTT; CDR3: CAWISLGGGGTEAFF